This T cell receptor (beta chain) stems from a study of T cell responses to AZD1222 COVID-19 vaccine. Study observations and caveats: Repertoires were obtained only post-peak T cell response. Vaccination with two AZD1222 doses was followed by a rise in Spike-specific TCR breadth and depth. Among AZD1222 vaccinees, only six or seven were seropositive at baseline. Clonal diversity was possibly underestimated, and white British individuals and females predominated among donors.

Concerning this clone: Its antigen remains unidentified.

The repertoire was sequenced with immunoSEQ multiplex PCR; TCRdb's copy has only in-frame clones and lacks some. The sample includes roughly 130,000 clones, around 87% of them seen just once. With 5 bases removed from V and 6 bases from J, the gap between germline ends came to 5 bases. CDR1 is MDHEN, CDR2 SYDVKM, per germline. This CDR3 region has 11 residues. This specimen was peripheral blood, taken on day 0 of AZD1222 vaccination. This sequence originates from an adult in good health. V is TRBV28 and J is TRBJ1-5; a possible D gene is TRBD1 (5 bases). The CDR3, as DNA: TGTGCCAGCAGTCAGGGTCAGCCCCAGCATTTT. Translated, it gives CASSQGQPQHF.